These 27 T cell receptor beta chains were all obtained from the same sample, sequenced in a study of T cell responses to AZD1222 COVID-19 vaccine. Repertoires were generated with immunoSEQ multiplex PCR, while TCRdb's copy carries only in-frame clones and drops some. Of 130,000 to 150,000 clones in the sample, 90% to 95% are singletons; the top ten hold 5%. This specimen was peripheral blood, taken on day 0 of AZD1222 vaccination. The receptors derive from an adult in good health.

The rearrangement joins TRBV6-6 to TRBJ2-7, with unresolved D. V was trimmed by 0 bases and J by 5 bases, leaving 14 bases between them. Germline-derived CDR1 and CDR2 are MNHNY and SVGAGI (reference sequence). This CDR3 has 15 residues. Here the CDR3 DNA reads TGTGCCAGCAGTTACTCGACCCCGATGAGCGACGAGCAGTACTTC. Its protein is CASSYSTPMSDEQYF.

The V gene is TRBV23-1, the J gene TRBJ1-5; D not certain. TRBV23-1 is an open reading frame, and its role is uncertain. There are 16 residues in the CDR3. Trimming pared 0 bases from V and 5 bases from J, leaving 14 bases between. The DNA of the CDR3 is TGCGCCAGCAGTCAATCGAAGGACTTCCCAGATCAGCCCCAGCATTTT. Translated: CASSQSKDFPDQPQHF.

This sequence joins TRBV28 and TRBJ2-5, with D perhaps TRBD1 (6 bases). This CDR3 comprises 15 residues. Trimming shortened V by 7 bases and J by 1 base, and 16 bases separated the two germline ends. From germline, CDR1 is MDHEN and CDR2 SYDVKM. The chain's CDR3 is CASNSPRDTQETQYF. The CDR3 region has the DNA TGTGCCAGCAATTCCCCGAGGGACACCCAAGAGACCCAGTACTTC. Together with reference TRBV28 and TRBJ2-5, the CDR3 gives the full variable domain: DVKVTQSSRYLVKRTGEKVFLECVQDMDHENMFWYRQDPGLGLRLIYFSYDVKMKEKGDIPEGYSVSREKKERFSLILESASTNQTSMYLCASNSPRDTQETQYFGPGTRLLVL.

The rearrangement uses TRBV7-3 and TRBJ2-5; the match to TRBD2 covers 7 bases. After removal of 2 bases from V and 1 base from J, the junction contained 4 bases not matched to a gene. The V gene's germline CDR1 is SGHTA and CDR2 FQGTGA. The CDR3 covers 15 residues. This chain's CDR3 is CASSLGGSLQETQYF. DNA of the CDR3: TGTGCCAGCAGCTTAGGCGGGAGCCTCCAAGAGACCCAGTACTTC.

The gene calls are TRBV7-8 and TRBJ1-6; D is unresolved. V gave up 1 base and J gave up 9 bases, with 13 bases separating them. CDR3 length: 15 amino acids. Looked up from germline, CDR1 is SGHVS and CDR2 is FQNEAQ. The CDR3 sequence: CASSLGPGNSSPLHF. The CDR3 DNA is TGTGCCAGCAGCTTAGGGCCAGGCAATAGTTCACCCCTCCACTTT.

The V and J genes are TRBV5-6 and TRBJ1-5; D unresolved. V lost 10 bases and J 0 bases, leaving 20 bases between the germline ends. The CDR3 has 16 amino acids. Germline lookup yields CDR1 SGHDT and CDR2 YYEEEE. CDR3 DNA sequence: TGTGCCCGCTTCGGACGGATGGTTTATAGCAATCAGCCCCAGCATTTT. Its protein product is CARFGRMVYSNQPQHF.

The chain combines TRBV7-9 with TRBJ1-4, with a tentative D call TRBD1 (5 bases). Between the trimmed V and J ends, which lost 4 bases and 4 bases, there was a span of 7 bases. CDR3 length: 13 amino acids. CDR1 is SEHNR, CDR2 FQNEAQ, per germline (reference sequence). CDR3 sequence (DNA): TGTGCCAGCAGCTGGGGACTTAATGAAAAACTGTTTTTT. Residues: CASSWGLNEKLFF.

The genes are TRBV4-3 and TRBJ1-5, with unresolved D. The germline gives CDR1 LGHNA, CDR2 YSLEER. This CDR3 spans 13 amino acids. V dropped 1 base and J dropped 6 bases, with 7 bases sitting between them. The CDR3: CASSQVGSQPQHF. The CDR3 region has the DNA TGCGCCAGCAGCCAAGTGGGCAGTCAGCCCCAGCATTTT.

The V and J genes are TRBV5-6 and TRBJ1-1; D unresolved. The germline CDR1 and CDR2 sequences are SGHDT and YYEEEE. V was trimmed by 1 base and J by 7 bases, leaving 11 bases between them. This CDR3 is built from 13 residues. In nucleotides, the CDR3 is TGTGCCAGCAGCTTGCGGCAAACCCGTGAAGCTTTCTTT. It is translated as CASSLRQTREAFF.

The chain carries TRBV4-2 and TRBJ1-1; no definite D call. Germline V gene data show CDR1 as LGHNA and CDR2 as YNFKEQ. This CDR3 is 14 amino acids long. The V gene lost 7 bases and the J gene lost 0 bases, with 12 bases spanning the gap. The CDR3 nucleotides read TGTGCCAGCACCGTTCGTGGCATGAACACTGAAGCTTTCTTT. Translating it yields CASTVRGMNTEAFF.

The chain couples TRBV5-1 to TRBJ1-6; D remains unclear. This CDR3 comprises 15 residues. With 4 bases removed from V and 6 bases from J, the gap between germline ends came to 14 bases. The V gene's germline CDR1 is SGHRS and CDR2 YFSETQ. The CDR3 protein is CASSQEGGSNSPLHF. CDR3 nucleotides: TGCGCCAGCAGCCAGGAGGGAGGGAGTAATTCACCCCTCCACTTT.

The gene calls are TRBV30 and TRBJ2-7; D ambiguous. Trimming took 5 bases from V and 3 from J, leaving 11 bases between them. Germline loops: CDR1 GTSNPN, CDR2 SVGIG (reference sequence). CDR3 size: 12 residues. CDR3 sequence (DNA): TGTGCCTGGGGACGTGGAGACTACGAGCAGTACTTC. Residues: CAWGRGDYEQYF.

The chain combines TRBV19 with TRBJ1-4, with D hard to call. Looked up from germline, CDR1 is LNHDA and CDR2 is SQIVND (reference sequence). The CDR3 is made up of 14 amino acids. Trimming cost V 6 bases and J 0 bases, with 8 bases left between them. The CDR3 DNA sequence: TGTGCCAGTAGAGCAGTCGCAACTAATGAAAAACTGTTTTTT. Its protein is CASRAVATNEKLFF.

V and J are TRBV18 and TRBJ1-3; perhaps TRBD1 as D (5 bases). Trimming took 3 bases from V and 0 from J, leaving 9 bases between them. The CDR3 runs to 15 residues. From germline, CDR1 is KGHSH and CDR2 LQKENI. The CDR3 region is CASSPTADSGNTIYF. CDR3 DNA: TGTGCCAGCTCACCGACAGCCGACTCTGGAAACACCATATATTTT.

The rearrangement uses TRBV29-1 and TRBJ2-2; TRBD1 matches at 7 bases. The CDR3 runs to 17 residues. Germline V lookup: CDR1 SQVTM, CDR2 ANQGSEA. The J segment lost 1 base and the V segment lost 6 bases, leaving 14 bases of the junction unmatched. The CDR3 here is CSVRGVPGQLNTGELFF. In nucleotides, the CDR3 is TGCAGCGTCAGAGGGGTTCCGGGACAGCTGAACACCGGGGAGCTGTTTTTT.

The chain couples TRBV11-2 to TRBJ2-7; weak D call: TRBD1 (5 bases). The CDR3 is made up of 12 amino acids. In germline, CDR1 is SGHAT, CDR2 FQNNGV. The V end lost 5 bases, the J end lost 6 bases, and 11 bases lay between the germline ends. The chain's CDR3 is CASSRTGAEQYF. The DNA for the CDR3 is TGTGCCAGCAGCCGAACAGGAGCCGAGCAGTACTTC.

The rearrangement uses TRBV6-4 and TRBJ2-1; 7 nucleotides line up with TRBD1. V was pared by 6 bases and J by 3 bases, with 8 bases of the junction left unmatched. The CDR3 is made up of 15 amino acids. From germline, CDR1 is MRHNA and CDR2 SNTAGT. CDR3 region: CASRRTGDVYNEQFF. CDR3 DNA sequence: TGTGCCAGCAGAAGGACAGGTGACGTCTACAATGAGCAGTTCTTC.

The chain joins TRBV6-5 to TRBJ1-1, with D tentatively TRBD1 (6 bases). V lost 5 bases, J lost 4 bases, and 14 bases lay in between. This CDR3 is 14 amino acids long. CDR1 and CDR2 (germline): MNHEY, SVGAGI. CDR3 loop: CASSPQGPSTEAFF. The DNA for the CDR3 is TGTGCCAGCAGTCCACAGGGTCCGAGCACTGAAGCTTTCTTT.

The chain uses TRBV18 and TRBJ2-7, with 9 bases fitting TRBD1. The CDR3 loop spans 17 amino acids. The V segment lost 2 bases and the J segment 1 base; nucleotides outside the gene matches: 9. Germline V CDR1 and CDR2: KGHSH, LQKENI. CDR3 nucleotides: TGTGCCAGCTCACCATTTTCTCCGGGACAGGGTTCCTACGAGCAGTACTTC. Its protein product is CASSPFSPGQGSYEQYF.

This clone was seen more than once but under ten times. The rearrangement uses TRBV19 and TRBJ1-5; tentatively, D is TRBD1 (5 bases). Germline lookup yields CDR1 LNHDA and CDR2 SQIVND (reference sequence). This CDR3 is built from 15 residues. The V end lost 4 bases, the J end lost 0 bases, and 10 bases lay between the germline ends. Here the CDR3 DNA reads TGTGCCAGTAGTAAAACAGGATATAGCAATCAGCCCCAGCATTTT. Its translation: CASSKTGYSNQPQHF.

DNA for the CDR3: TGCGCCAGCAGCACTCGCAGCGACCCTCACTATGGCTACACCTTC. This sequence encodes CASSTRSDPHYGYTF. The chain uses TRBV5-1 and TRBJ1-2; no firm D call. Germline lookup yields CDR1 SGHRS and CDR2 YFSETQ. This CDR3 region has 15 residues. Trimming cost V 4 bases and J 3 bases, with 16 bases left between them.

This clone occurred once. The chain employs TRBV7-2 and TRBJ1-5, with 8 positions matching TRBD1. The CDR3 extends over 15 amino acids. The V gene's germline CDR1 is SGHTA and CDR2 FQGNSA. The trim removed 5 bases at V and 0 bases at J, leaving 3 bases unmatched. The CDR3 DNA sequence: TGTGCCAGCAGCGATGGACAGGGTAGCAATCAGCCCCAGCATTTT. Protein product: CASSDGQGSNQPQHF.

V usage is TRBV3-1 (or the pseudogene TRBV3-2) and J usage is TRBJ2-2; no reliable D call. Germline loops: CDR1 LGHDT, CDR2 YNNKEL (reference sequence). This CDR3 is built from 18 residues. The V end lost 1 base, the J end lost 3 bases, and 18 bases lay between the germline ends. CDR3 nucleotides: TGTGCCAGCAGCCAAGTTCTTGGTGGAGTCGGAGACACCGGGGAGCTGTTTTTT. Translation gives CASSQVLGGVGDTGELFF.

This chain links TRBV10-3 with TRBJ2-5, with D perhaps TRBD1 (5 bases). This CDR3 spans 14 amino acids. V shed 3 bases and J shed 7 bases, with 15 bases lying between them. From germline, CDR1 is ENHRY and CDR2 SYGVKD. CDR3 protein: CAISESAVQGTQYF. CDR3 nucleotides: TGTGCCATCAGTGAATCGGCCGTGCAGGGGACCCAGTACTTC.

The count of this clone is one. The CDR3 spells CASSWGEIYGYTF. DNA for the CDR3: TGTGCCAGCAGTTGGGGGGAGATCTATGGCTACACCTTC. The chain employs TRBV28 and TRBJ1-2, with D perhaps matching TRBD1 (5 bases). V was trimmed by 4 bases and J by 4 bases, leaving 10 bases between them. Germline V gene lookup returns CDR1 MDHEN and CDR2 SYDVKM. This CDR3 is 13 amino acids long.

CDR3 protein: CASSTRTSGTDTQYF. The CDR3, as DNA: TGTGCCAGCAGTACACGGACTAGCGGGACAGATACGCAGTATTTT. The chain links TRBV28 to TRBJ2-3; TRBD2 agrees at 11 bases. The CDR3 spans 15 residues. Germline V gene lookup returns CDR1 MDHEN and CDR2 SYDVKM. The V gene end was trimmed by 5 bases and the J gene end by 3 bases; junction bases not matched to a gene: 4.

The V call is TRBV12-5, the J call TRBJ2-3; 7 nucleotides match TRBD1. With 5 bases clipped from V and 0 bases from J, the junction kept 5 bases outside the gene matches. From germline, CDR1 is LGHNT and CDR2 FRNRAP. The CDR3 extends over 15 amino acids. Here the CDR3 reads CASGPGTASTDTQYF. The CDR3 nucleotides read TGTGCTAGTGGTCCAGGGACAGCTAGCACAGATACGCAGTATTTT. The variable domain in full, with the rest retrieved from reference TRBV12-5 and TRBJ2-3, is DARVTQTPRHKVTEMGQEVTMRCQPILGHNTVFWYRQTMMQGLELLAYFRNRAPLDDSGMPKDRFSAEMPDATLATLKIQPSEPRDSAVYFCASGPGTASTDTQYFGPGTRLTVL.